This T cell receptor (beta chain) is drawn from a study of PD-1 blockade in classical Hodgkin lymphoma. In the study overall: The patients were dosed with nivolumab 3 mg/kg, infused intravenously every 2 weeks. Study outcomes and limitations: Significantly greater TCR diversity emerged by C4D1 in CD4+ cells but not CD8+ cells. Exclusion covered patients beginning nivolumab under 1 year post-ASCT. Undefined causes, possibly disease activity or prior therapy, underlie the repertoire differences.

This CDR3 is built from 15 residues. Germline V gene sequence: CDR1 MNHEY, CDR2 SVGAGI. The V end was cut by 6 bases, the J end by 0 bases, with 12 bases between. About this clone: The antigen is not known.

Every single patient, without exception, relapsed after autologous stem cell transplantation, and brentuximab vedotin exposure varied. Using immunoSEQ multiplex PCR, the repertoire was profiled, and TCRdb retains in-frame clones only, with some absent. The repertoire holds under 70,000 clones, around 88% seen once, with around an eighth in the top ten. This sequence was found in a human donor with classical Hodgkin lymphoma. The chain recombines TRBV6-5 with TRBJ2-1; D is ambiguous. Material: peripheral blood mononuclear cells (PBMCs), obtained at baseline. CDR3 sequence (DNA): TGTGCCAGCAGCCATCTCTTGGACTCCTACAATGAGCAGTTCTTC. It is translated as CASSHLLDSYNEQFF.